This passage covers 12 T cell receptor beta chains from one sample sequenced in a study of blood T cell repertoires in COVID-19. Assay used: immunoSEQ multiplex PCR; TCRdb lists only in-frame clones, some missing. The sample lists about 54,000 clones, around nine tenths seen once, with approximately 3.5% in the top ten. The sequenced material came from peripheral blood. The source of these receptors is a human donor in a cohort sampled during active COVID-19.

This clone was observed once. The CDR3 DNA sequence: TGTGCCAGCAGCTCACTTACTTGGACCCAGTACTTC. Protein: CASSSLTWTQYF. This rearrangement joins TRBV7-2 to TRBJ2-5; D ambiguous. V shed 4 bases and J shed 7 bases, with 10 bases lying between them. This CDR3 spans 12 amino acids. Germline lookup yields CDR1 SGHTA and CDR2 FQGNSA.

The chain combines TRBV6-2 or TRBV6-3 with TRBJ1-2, with D unclear. The CDR3 sequence is 14 residues long. The V gene lost 5 bases and the J gene lost 4 bases, with 14 bases spanning the gap. Germline V CDR1 and CDR2: MNHEY, SVGEGT. CDR3 in amino acids: CASSPRGSTYGYTF. CDR3 DNA sequence: TGTGCCAGCAGTCCCCGGGGAAGTACCTATGGCTACACCTTC.

The chain links TRBV5-1 to TRBJ2-3; 8 nucleotides agree with TRBD1. The CDR3 contains 14 residues. V lost 4 bases and J lost 4; bases outside the gene matches: 5. CDR1 and CDR2 (germline): SGHRS, YFSETQ. The CDR3 region has the DNA TGCGCCAGCAGCCCGCGGACAGGGCCAGATACGCAGTATTTT. Translated, it gives CASSPRTGPDTQYF.

J is TRBJ2-7 and V is TRBV4-2; a possible D gene is TRBD2 (5 bases). Trimming pared 4 bases from V and 6 bases from J, leaving 16 bases between. This CDR3 is 14 amino acids long. Germline V CDR1 and CDR2: LGHNA, YNFKEQ. Here the CDR3 reads CASSPGSGSGEQYF. The DNA of the CDR3 is TGTGCCAGCAGCCCCGGTTCGGGATCGGGCGAGCAGTACTTC.

The gene calls are TRBV19 and TRBJ2-2; a possible D gene is TRBD1 (5 bases). Trimming cost V 3 bases and J 7 bases, with 18 bases left between them. CDR3 length: 16 amino acids. In germline, CDR1 is LNHDA, CDR2 SQIVND (reference sequence). The CDR3 protein is CASSIIWGTQSGELFF. The DNA for the CDR3 is TGTGCCAGTAGTATTATTTGGGGCACCCAGAGCGGGGAGCTGTTTTTT.

This clone was picked up one time. The V and J genes are TRBV6-5 and TRBJ2-7; 9 nucleotides match TRBD1. Germline V gives CDR1 MNHEY, CDR2 SVGAGI. The V and J ends lost 4 bases and 5 bases, in that order; junction bases with no gene match: 9. The CDR3 spans 15 residues. The CDR3 region has the DNA TGTGCCAGCAGTTCCACCGGGACAGGGCCCCACGAGCAGTACTTC. Translating gives CASSSTGTGPHEQYF.

This chain uses TRBV6-6 with TRBJ2-5, with 11 nucleotides matching TRBD2. The ends lost 7 bases at V and 3 bases at J; junction bases unmatched: 7. In germline, CDR1 is MNHNY, CDR2 SVGAGI (reference sequence). This CDR3 is built from 15 residues. CDR3 sequence reads: CASTSSGGPEETQYF. The DNA for the CDR3 is TGTGCCAGCACCTCTAGCGGGGGGCCTGAAGAGACCCAGTACTTC.

This chain uses TRBV19 with TRBJ1-1, with 8 bases identical to TRBD1. The CDR3 loop spans 12 amino acids. The germline V gene encodes CDR1 LNHDA and CDR2 SQIVND (reference sequence). The V gene end was trimmed by 6 bases and the J gene end by 6 bases; junction bases not matched to a gene: 3. CDR3 nucleotide sequence: TGTGCCAGTAGCCAGACAGGGGCTGAAGCTTTCTTT. This codes for CASSQTGAEAFF. Drawing the rest from reference TRBV19 and TRBJ1-1, the complete variable domain is DGGITQSPKYLFRKEGQNVTLSCEQNLNHDAMYWYRQDPGQGLRLIYYSQIVNDFQKGDIAEGYSVSREKKESFPLTVTSAQKNPTAFYLCASSQTGAEAFFGQGTRLTVV.

The chain joins TRBV10-3 to TRBJ2-5, with 11 bases identical to TRBD2. The V and J ends lost 7 bases and 5 bases, in that order; junction bases with no gene match: 3. Germline CDR1 is ENHRY and CDR2 is SYGVKD. This CDR3 comprises 13 residues. The CDR3 here is CAIMPSGGETQYF. The CDR3 DNA sequence: TGTGCCATCATGCCTAGCGGGGGGGAGACCCAGTACTTC.

This rearrangement joins TRBV5-1 to TRBJ1-2, with D possibly matching TRBD1 (5 bases). Germline-derived CDR1 and CDR2 are SGHRS and YFSETQ. This CDR3 spans 16 amino acids. Trimming took off 4 bases at V and 8 bases at J, with 24 bases between the two ends. CDR3 protein: CASSPDGTWQGGGYTF. The CDR3 DNA reads as TGCGCCAGCAGCCCGGACGGTACCTGGCAGGGCGGAGGCTACACCTTC. The variable domain in full, with the rest retrieved from reference TRBV5-1 and TRBJ1-2, is KAGVTQTPRYLIKTRGQQVTLSCSPISGHRSVSWYQQTPGQGLQFLFEYFSETQRNKGNFPGRFSGRQFSNSRSEMNVSTLELGDSALYLCASSPDGTWQGGGYTFGSGTRLTVV.

This sequence joins TRBV5-4 and TRBJ2-4, with TRBD2 matching 14 bases. V shed 4 bases and J 1 base; nucleotides not matched to a gene: 10. The CDR3 has 19 amino acids. CDR1 and CDR2 (germline): SGHNT, YYREEE (reference sequence). Written as DNA, the CDR3 is TGTGCCAGCAGCGAGGGGACTAGCGGGAGAGGGGGGGCCAAAAACATTCAGTACTTC. Protein sequence: CASSEGTSGRGGAKNIQYF.

V gene TRBV12-3 or TRBV12-4 combines with J gene TRBJ1-5, with D uncertain. Between the trimmed V and J ends, which lost 4 bases and 7 bases, there was a span of 11 bases. CDR3 length: 13 residues. For the CDR3, the DNA is TGTGCCAGCAGTTCAGTAGCGCACCAGCCCCAGCATTTT. Amino acids: CASSSVAHQPQHF.